One sample yielded the 16 T cell receptor beta chains listed below, sequenced in a study of T cells in Graves' hyperthyroidism and ophthalmopathy. The source material, RNA transcripts, was used to amplify TCR beta CDR3 regions. Researchers ran a first-round RT-PCR on the TCR CDR3 using the HTBI primer set. TCRdb redid the calling of the multiplex PCR reads with MiXCR, one entry per CDR3 protein. The table has under 350,000 distinct CDR3 sequences, 10% to 15% seen once. The sample comprised blood. Receptor source: a woman aged 25 to 39 with Graves' hyperthyroidism that later progressed to Graves' ophthalmopathy.

This clonotype was seen more than once but under ten times. The chain carries TRBV5-6 and TRBJ2-2; possible D gene TRBD1, 6 bases. Between the trimmed V and J ends, which lost 2 bases and 5 bases, there was a span of 10 bases. Per germline, CDR1 SGHDT and CDR2 YYEEEE. This CDR3 region has 14 residues. CDR3 coding DNA: TGTGCCAGCAGCTTTTACAGGGAGACCGGGGAGCTGTTTTTT. This gives the protein CASSFYRETGELFF.

Details on this clonotype: Likely a read error: the CDR3 ends without its conserved phenylalanine or tryptophan. V usage is TRBV2 and J usage is TRBJ1-6; 7 bases fit TRBD1. Germline V lookup: CDR1 SNHLY, CDR2 FYNNEI. This CDR3 is built from 14 residues. The junction had 5 bases not matched to a gene; V was cut back by 3 bases and J by 9 bases. DNA of the CDR3: TGTGCCAGCAGTGATTTGAGACAGGGTTCACCCCTCCACCTT. Protein product: CASSDLRQGSPLHL.

This clonotype was recorded at least ten times. The chain joins TRBV30 to TRBJ2-7, with a possible D match to TRBD1 (6 bases). The CDR3 length is 13 residues. Between the trimmed V and J ends, which lost 4 bases and 5 bases, there was a span of 15 bases. CDR1 is GTSNPN and CDR2 is SVGIG in the germline V gene (reference sequence). As DNA, the CDR3 is TGTGCCTGGAAAAGGACAGCACTGCACGAGCAGTACTTC. Protein product: CAWKRTALHEQYF.

This clonotype came up many times. The V gene is TRBV6-2 or TRBV6-3, the J gene TRBJ2-7, with a tentative D call TRBD2 (6 bases). Deletions cut 2 bases from V and 6 bases from J, with 14 bases between. This CDR3 has 14 amino acids. Per the germline V gene, CDR1 is MNHEY and CDR2 is SVGEGT. CDR3 sequence: CASSYQASVLEQYF. In DNA, the CDR3 is TGTGCCAGCAGTTACCAGGCTAGCGTCCTCGAGCAGTACTTC.

This clonotype was counted ten times or more. CDR3 nucleotides: TGTGCCAGTAGCCTAGCGGGAGGGTGGGATGAGCAGTTCTTC. Protein: CASSLAGGWDEQFF. The chain has TRBV19 and TRBJ2-1, with 12 bases that match TRBD2. V lost 6 bases, J lost 8 bases, and 5 bases stayed unmatched. This CDR3 has 14 residues. Looked up from germline, CDR1 is LNHDA and CDR2 is SQIVND (reference sequence). The full variable domain, completed using reference TRBV19 and TRBJ2-1, is DGGITQSPKYLFRKEGQNVTLSCEQNLNHDAMYWYRQDPGQGLRLIYYSQIVNDFQKGDIAEGYSVSREKKESFPLTVTSAQKNPTAFYLCASSLAGGWDEQFFGPGTRLTVL.

At least ten counts were recorded for this clonotype. The chain links TRBV7-3 to TRBJ2-2; D unresolved. CDR3 length: 14 amino acids. V lost 8 bases to trimming and J lost 2 bases, with 12 bases between them. CDR1 SGHTA and CDR2 FQGTGA come from the germline V gene. The CDR3 is CASRFERNTGELFF. The CDR3 DNA follows: TGTGCCAGCCGTTTCGAGAGAAACACCGGGGAGCTGTTTTTT.

The chain combines TRBV6-1 with TRBJ2-3, with unresolved D. The V end was cut by 3 bases, the J end by 4 bases, with 8 bases between. Germline loops: CDR1 MNHNS, CDR2 SASEGT. The CDR3 is 13 amino acids. The CDR3 protein is CASSDGEADTQYF. In DNA, the CDR3 is TGTGCCAGCAGTGACGGAGAGGCAGATACGCAGTATTTT.

In its sample, this clonotype was seen many times. This chain joins TRBV2 and TRBJ2-7; 7 bases align to TRBD1. The CDR3 runs 13 residues. Germline V lookup: CDR1 SNHLY, CDR2 FYNNEI. With V trimmed by 8 bases and J by 2 bases, 6 bases remained unmatched. The CDR3 loop is CASGTELTYEQYF. The CDR3 DNA follows: TGTGCCAGCGGGACAGAACTTACCTACGAGCAGTACTTC.

This clonotype was recorded many times. V gene TRBV7-9 combines with J gene TRBJ1-2, with D possibly TRBD1 on 6 matching bases. V was pared by 6 bases and J by 3 bases, with 14 bases between. The CDR3 is 14 amino acids. Germline values: CDR1 SEHNR, CDR2 FQNEAQ (reference sequence). In DNA, the CDR3 is TGTGCCAGCAGGGGGGGCACAGTCGACTATGGCTACACCTTC. Its protein is CASRGGTVDYGYTF.

The table lists this clonotype with many counts. The chain couples TRBV20-1 to TRBJ1-2; the match to TRBD1 covers 8 bases. Per the germline V gene, CDR1 is DFQATT and CDR2 is SNEGSKA (reference sequence). The CDR3 consists of 15 residues. Trimming took 5 bases from V and 4 from J; bases not matched to a gene: 12. This CDR3 is CSAHRTGTGGYGYTF. The CDR3 DNA is TGCAGTGCTCACAGAACCGGGACAGGAGGCTATGGCTACACCTTC.

This clonotype was found a few times. The gene calls are TRBV19 and TRBJ2-2, with D tentatively TRBD2 (5 bases). Trimming stripped 5 bases from V and 6 bases from J, with 22 bases between. The CDR3 loop spans 17 amino acids. Germline lookup yields CDR1 LNHDA and CDR2 SQIVND (reference sequence). CDR3 sequence: CASSSPGWVGQAGELFF. The CDR3 DNA reads as TGTGCCAGTAGTTCTCCGGGATGGGTCGGTCAGGCCGGGGAGCTGTTTTTT.

This clonotype came up many times. The rearrangement links TRBV3-1 to TRBJ1-1; D gene unclear. CDR1 is LGHDT, CDR2 YNNKEL, per germline (reference sequence). The CDR3 extends over 11 amino acids. V lost 11 bases and J 1 base, leaving 8 bases between the germline ends. This CDR3 reads CASVGNTEAFF. CDR3 sequence (DNA): TGTGCCTCCGTAGGGAACACTGAAGCTTTCTTT. Full variable domain (rest looked up from reference TRBV3-1 and TRBJ1-1): DTAVSQTPKYLVTQMGNDKSIKCEQNLGHDTMYWYKQDSKKFLKIMFSYNNKELIINETVPNRFSPKSPDKAHLNLHINSLELGDSAVYFCASVGNTEAFFGQGTRLTVV.

This clonotype was recorded many times. The V and J genes are TRBV15 and TRBJ1-1; the D is unclear. CDR1 and CDR2 from the germline V gene are LNHNV and YYDKDF (reference sequence). V was clipped by 0 bases and J by 3 bases, with 17 bases between them. The CDR3 is 17 amino acids. DNA of the CDR3: TGTGCCACCAGCAGAGAGACCGCGTTGGTGGCGGACACTGAAGCTTTCTTT. It is translated as CATSRETALVADTEAFF.

This clonotype has more than one count but fewer than ten. The chain combines TRBV5-4 with TRBJ2-2; 8 nucleotides line up with TRBD2. Germline CDR1 is SGHNT and CDR2 is YYREEE (reference sequence). The CDR3 has 16 amino acids. The V gene end was trimmed by 4 bases and the J gene end by 5 bases; junction bases not matched to a gene: 10. The CDR3 sequence: CASSRPAGEGTGELFF. The CDR3 DNA is TGTGCCAGCAGCCGACCAGCGGGAGAGGGGACCGGGGAGCTGTTTTTT.

The sample holds many counts of this clonotype. The chain joins TRBV28 to TRBJ2-7, with 8 bases that match TRBD2. The V segment lost 6 bases and the J segment 0 bases; nucleotides outside the gene matches: 10. The CDR3 contains 16 residues. Germline values: CDR1 MDHEN, CDR2 SYDVKM. As DNA, the CDR3 is TGTGCCAGCAGCTCACCCAGGAGCGGGAGCTCCTACGAGCAGTACTTC. Residues: CASSSPRSGSSYEQYF.

The sample holds many counts of this clonotype. The V and J genes are TRBV30 and TRBJ2-7, with 7 bases fitting TRBD2. Germline V gene sequence: CDR1 GTSNPN, CDR2 SVGIG (reference sequence). This CDR3 has 16 residues. The J segment lost 5 bases and the V segment lost 2 bases, leaving 15 bases of the junction unmatched. Here the CDR3 reads CAWSPEVGLREHEQYF. The CDR3, as DNA: TGTGCCTGGAGTCCCGAGGTTGGTTTGCGGGAGCACGAGCAGTACTTC.